This T cell receptor (beta chain) derives from a study of shared clonotypes between healthy human individuals. Study background: Two women and three men aged 18 to 49 served as donors. CD4 naive and memory got three plates each, CD8 naive two, CD8 memory one. Study results and caveats: When compared with the clonotypes that were shared by all four sorted-subset donors, the non-shared clonotypes turned out to have lower generation probabilities.

Of note for this clone: Its antigen is unknown.

Germline CDR1 is MGHRA and CDR2 is YSYEKL. The CDR3 totals 14 residues. V dropped 0 bases and J dropped 8 bases, with 13 bases sitting between them. Deep-level running was used for the assay. Assay used: immunoSEQ multiplex PCR; TCRdb lists only in-frame clones, some missing. Of about 960,000 clones detected, 70% to 85% appear once; the ten largest clones hold over 1.3%. The specimen was memory CD4+ T cells sorted from blood. Documented subset: CD45RA-negative fraction. The receptor comes from a man between 18 and 35 years old in good health. V gene TRBV4-1 combines with J gene TRBJ1-1, with no clear D. The CDR3 bases are TGCGCCAGCAGCCAAGACGGGTTCCGGGCGGAAGCTTTCTTT. The encoded protein is CASSQDGFRAEAFF.